This T cell receptor beta chain is drawn from a study of T cells after yellow fever vaccination. TCRdb re-analysed the 5' RACE reads in MiXCR, keeping a single row per CDR3 protein. The sample includes under 500,000 distinct CDR3 sequences, under 20% seen only once; the top ten take 15% to 20%. J was trimmed by 8 bases and V by 1 base; bases with no gene match: 9. Germline loops: CDR1 MGHRA, CDR2 YSYEKL. This CDR3 comprises 16 residues. The receptor was isolated from a young man who received the YFV17D yellow fever vaccine. The chain carries TRBV4-1 and TRBJ2-1, with 9 bases identical to TRBD2. The sequencing used PBMCs, collected before the yellow fever booster vaccination. The CDR3 loop reads CASSQGLAGYLDEQFF. In nucleotides, the CDR3 is TGCGCCAGCAGCCAAGGGCTAGCGGGGTATCTCGATGAGCAGTTCTTC.